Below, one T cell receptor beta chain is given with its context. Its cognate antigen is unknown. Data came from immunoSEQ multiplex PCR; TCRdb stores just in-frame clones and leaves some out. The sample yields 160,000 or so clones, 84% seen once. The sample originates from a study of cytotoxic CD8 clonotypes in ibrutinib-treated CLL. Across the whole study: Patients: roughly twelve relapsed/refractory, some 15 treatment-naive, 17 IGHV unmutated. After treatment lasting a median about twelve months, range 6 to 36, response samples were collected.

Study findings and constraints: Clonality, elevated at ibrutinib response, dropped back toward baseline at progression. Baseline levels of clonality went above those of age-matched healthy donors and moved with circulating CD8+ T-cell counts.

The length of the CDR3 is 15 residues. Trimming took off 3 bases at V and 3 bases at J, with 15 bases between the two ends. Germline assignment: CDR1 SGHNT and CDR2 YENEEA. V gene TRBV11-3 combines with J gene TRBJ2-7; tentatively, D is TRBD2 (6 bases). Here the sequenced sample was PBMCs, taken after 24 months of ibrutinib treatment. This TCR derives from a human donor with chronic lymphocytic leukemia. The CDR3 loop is CASSFRSGSYYEQYF. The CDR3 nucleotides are TGTGCCAGCAGCTTCCGGTCCGGGAGTTACTACGAGCAGTACTTC. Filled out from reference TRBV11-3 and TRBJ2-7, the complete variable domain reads EAGVVQSPRYKIIEKKQPVAFWCNPISGHNTLYWYLQNLGQGPELLIRYENEEAVDDSQLPKDRFSAERLKGVDSTLKIQPAELGDSAVYLCASSFRSGSYYEQYFGPGTRLTVT.